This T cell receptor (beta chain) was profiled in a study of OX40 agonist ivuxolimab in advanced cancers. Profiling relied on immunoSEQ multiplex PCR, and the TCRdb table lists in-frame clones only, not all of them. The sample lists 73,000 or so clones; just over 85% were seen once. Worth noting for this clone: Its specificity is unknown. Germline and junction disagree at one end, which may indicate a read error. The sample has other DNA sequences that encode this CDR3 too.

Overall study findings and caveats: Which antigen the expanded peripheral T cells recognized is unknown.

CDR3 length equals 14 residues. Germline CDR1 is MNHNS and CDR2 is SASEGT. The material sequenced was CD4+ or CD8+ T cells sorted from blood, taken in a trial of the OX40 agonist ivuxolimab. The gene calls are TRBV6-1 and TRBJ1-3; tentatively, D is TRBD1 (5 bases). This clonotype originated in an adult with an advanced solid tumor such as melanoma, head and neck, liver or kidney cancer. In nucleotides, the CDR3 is TGTGCCAGCAGCGAAGCGGGACCGCGAAACACCATATATTTT. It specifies CASSEAGPRNTIYF.